The 24 T cell receptor beta chains below all came from one sample that was sequenced in a study of OX40 agonist ivuxolimab in advanced cancers. This table comes from immunoSEQ multiplex PCR, and its TCRdb copy is limited to in-frame clones, with some not included. The table records about 21,000 clones, about 86% of them present only once. This material consisted of CD4+ or CD8+ T cells sorted from blood, taken in a trial of the OX40 agonist ivuxolimab. The receptors here all came from an adult with an advanced solid tumor such as melanoma, head and neck, liver or kidney cancer.

The chain has TRBV19 and TRBJ2-1; 8 nucleotides align to TRBD2. Germline V gives CDR1 LNHDA, CDR2 SQIVND (reference sequence). The CDR3 spans 15 residues. J lost 0 bases, V lost 5 bases, and 3 bases had no gene match. The CDR3 coding sequence is TGTGCCAGTAGTCTAGCGGGCAACTCCTACAATGAGCAGTTCTTC. This gives the protein CASSLAGNSYNEQFF.

V is TRBV5-1 and J is TRBJ2-1; TRBD2 agrees at 10 bases. Unmatched junction bases numbered 11, after V lost 4 bases and J lost 7 bases. CDR1 SGHRS and CDR2 YFSETQ come from the germline V gene. The CDR3 consists of 16 residues. The CDR3 region is CASSQKTSGLRNEQFF. The CDR3 DNA sequence: TGCGCCAGCAGCCAAAAGACTAGCGGGCTAAGGAATGAGCAGTTCTTC.

The chain joins TRBV7-9 to TRBJ2-5; no definite D call. TRBJ2-7 explains the end of the DNA better; the J call may be wrong. There are 14 residues in the CDR3. Germline V gene lookup returns CDR1 SEHNR and CDR2 FQNEAQ (reference sequence). CDR3: CASSLLERPYEQYF. CDR3 DNA: TGTGCCAGCAGCTTATTGGAGCGACCGTACGAGCAGTACTTC.

Judged by abundance, this clone is large (0.1 to 1%). The V call is TRBV5-4, the J call TRBJ2-2; possibly TRBD1 for D (5 bases). The CDR3 is 16 residues long. The V and J ends lost 0 bases and 7 bases respectively, with 16 bases between them. CDR1 SGHNT and CDR2 YYREEE come from the germline V gene (reference sequence). The CDR3 sequence: CASSLGAAGFGGELFF. The CDR3 coding sequence is TGTGCCAGCAGCTTGGGGGCTGCAGGGTTTGGCGGGGAGCTGTTTTTT.

The chain is built from TRBV29-1 and TRBJ2-1, with D possibly being TRBD1 or TRBD2 (6 bases each). This CDR3 has 14 amino acids. Trimming took 8 bases from V and 7 from J, leaving 21 bases between them. CDR1 SQVTM and CDR2 ANQGSEA come from the germline V gene. CDR3 sequence: CSFRGTLLVNEQFF. CDR3 nucleotides: TGCAGCTTCCGCGGGACACTCCTTGTAAATGAGCAGTTCTTC.

This clone was observed a few times. The chain links TRBV7-9 to TRBJ1-2, with 9 bases identical to TRBD1. V lost 4 bases, J lost 7 bases, and 7 bases stayed unmatched. Germline values: CDR1 SEHNR, CDR2 FQNEAQ (reference sequence). The CDR3 is 14 residues long. CDR3 protein: CASSSEGTGSGYTF. DNA for the CDR3: TGTGCCAGCAGCTCAGAGGGGACAGGGAGTGGCTACACCTTC.

This sequence joins TRBV25-1 and TRBJ2-5; a weak D match, TRBD2 (5 bases). Germline V gives CDR1 MGHDK, CDR2 SYGVNS. V lost 3 bases and J lost 2, with 7 bases in between. The CDR3 runs to 13 residues. The CDR3 DNA sequence: TGTGCCAGCAGTGACCGACTACAAGAGACCCAGTACTTC. Amino acid sequence: CASSDRLQETQYF.

The chain is built from TRBV27 and TRBJ2-7; maybe TRBD2 (6 bases). The CDR3 is made up of 15 amino acids. Germline V gene sequence: CDR1 MNHEY, CDR2 SMNVEV (reference sequence). Trimming left V 0 bases short and J 5 bases short, with 14 bases between. As DNA, the CDR3 is TGTGCCAGCAGTTTATCCTACGCGGGACGCGACGAGCAGTACTTC. Protein product: CASSLSYAGRDEQYF.

The chain couples TRBV9 to TRBJ2-3; D is perhaps TRBD1 or TRBD2 (6 bases each). CDR3 size: 17 residues. CDR1 and CDR2 (germline): SGDLS, YYNGEE. V dropped 4 bases and J dropped 0 bases, with 18 bases sitting between them. The CDR3 is CASSPRDFQGSTDTQYF. The CDR3 DNA reads TGTGCCAGCAGCCCCAGGGACTTTCAGGGGAGCACAGATACGCAGTATTTT.

The J gene is TRBJ2-1, the V gene TRBV6-1; D ambiguous. Trimming pared 7 bases from V and 3 bases from J, leaving 10 bases between. CDR1 is MNHNS, CDR2 SASEGT, per germline. This CDR3 region has 13 residues. This CDR3 is CASKVGIYNEQFF. CDR3 coding DNA: TGTGCCAGCAAAGTGGGAATCTACAATGAGCAGTTCTTC.

To note about this clone: At the DNA level, this CDR3 is encoded by other sequences in the same sample as well. The gene calls are TRBV5-4 and TRBJ1-2; weak D call: TRBD1 (6 bases). The CDR3 is made up of 15 amino acids. The V end was cut by 3 bases, the J end by 0 bases, with 12 bases between. Germline V gives CDR1 SGHNT, CDR2 YYREEE (reference sequence). The CDR3 DNA follows: TGTGCCAGCAGCTACGGACAGACTCCTAACTATGGCTACACCTTC. Its translation: CASSYGQTPNYGYTF.

The chain's CDR3 is CASSQGTSGADTQYF. The CDR3 coding sequence is TGTGCCAGCAGCCAAGGGACTAGCGGGGCAGATACGCAGTATTTT. This sequence joins TRBV14 and TRBJ2-3; 12 nucleotides align to TRBD2. Germline V gives CDR1 SGHDN, CDR2 FVKESK. This CDR3 is built from 15 residues. The V and J ends lost 1 base and 4 bases, in that order; junction bases with no gene match: 0.

The CDR3 region is CASSEIAGTSEYNEQFF. The CDR3 DNA is TGTGCCAGCAGTGAAATAGCCGGGACTAGCGAATACAATGAGCAGTTCTTC. The chain links TRBV2 to TRBJ2-1; TRBD2 agrees at 10 bases. With V trimmed by 2 bases and J by 4 bases, 8 bases remained unmatched. CDR1 and CDR2 (germline): SNHLY, FYNNEI. This CDR3 region has 17 residues.

This clone was seen a handful of times. This chain connects TRBV12-2 to TRBJ2-7; TRBD2, the table's D call, lacks a check against the DNA. TRBV12-2 is designated a pseudogene. The CDR3 has 12 amino acids. The CDR3 region has the DNA TGTGCCGGGGAGGGGAGCTCCTACGAGCAGTACTTC. It is translated as CAGEGSSYEQYF.

The chain is built from TRBV27 and TRBJ2-7; 11 bases match TRBD2. Germline loops: CDR1 MNHEY, CDR2 SMNVEV (reference sequence). The CDR3 is 19 residues long. J lost 3 bases, V lost 4 bases, and 17 bases had no gene match. In DNA, the CDR3 is TGTGCCAGCAGTTCCTACAGGGGGGGTTCCGGACTAGCGGGCTACGAGCAGTACTTC. Translation: CASSSYRGGSGLAGYEQYF.

The chain combines TRBV28 with TRBJ1-3; D may be TRBD1 (5 bases). Trimming took off 8 bases at V and 4 bases at J, with 15 bases between the two ends. Germline V gene lookup returns CDR1 MDHEN and CDR2 SYDVKM. The CDR3 spans 14 residues. The CDR3 DNA reads as TGTGCCAGCCTTGAGCAGGGTTGGGGAAACACCATATATTTT. It translates to CASLEQGWGNTIYF.

This chain links TRBV9 with TRBJ2-1; 9 nucleotides match TRBD2. The V segment lost 1 base and the J segment 6 bases; nucleotides outside the gene matches: 14. Germline values: CDR1 SGDLS, CDR2 YYNGEE. The CDR3 has 18 residues. The CDR3 nucleotides are TGTGCCAGCAGCGTATTTCCTAGCGGGAACCCTGTCAGCAATGAGCAGTTCTTC. It translates to CASSVFPSGNPVSNEQFF. Full variable domain (outside the CDR3, taken from reference TRBV9 and TRBJ2-1): DSGVTQTPKHLITATGQRVTLRCSPRSGDLSVYWYQQSLDQGLQFLIQYYNGEERAKGNILERFSAQQFPDLHSELNLSSLELGDSALYFCASSVFPSGNPVSNEQFFGPGTRLTVL.

This clone was seen only once. Here the CDR3 DNA reads TGTGCCAGCAGCTTATCCAGCGGGAGGGCTTATGGTGAGCAGTTCTTC. It translates to CASSLSSGRAYGEQFF. The rearrangement joins TRBV11-2 to TRBJ2-1, with TRBD2 identical over 10 bases. Trimming at V came to 2 bases and at J to 9 bases, leaving 10 bases not matched to a gene. Germline V gene data show CDR1 as SGHAT and CDR2 as FQNNGV. The CDR3 is 16 residues long.

This sequence joins TRBV27 and TRBJ2-2, with 9 bases matching TRBD2. The CDR3 is 17 residues long. J lost 7 bases, V lost 11 bases, and 20 bases had no gene match. CDR1 MNHEY and CDR2 SMNVEV come from the germline V gene (reference sequence). The CDR3 DNA reads as TGTGCCTCCTCCAAGGGGCTTAGCGGGAGCGGTATCGGGGAGCTGTTTTTT. Protein product: CASSKGLSGSGIGELFF.

The gene calls are TRBV18 and TRBJ2-5; possibly TRBD1 or TRBD2 for D (6 bases each). TRBJ2-7 matches the DNA end more closely, so the J call is doubtful. Germline CDR1 is KGHSH and CDR2 is LQKENI. This CDR3 is built from 15 residues. The CDR3 loop reads CASSLTGARPYEQYF. In nucleotides, the CDR3 is TGTGCCAGCTCGCTAACGGGGGCTCGCCCCTACGAGCAGTACTTC.

The chain is built from TRBV7-9 and TRBJ2-7, with 7 bases that match TRBD2. This CDR3 has 15 amino acids. After removal of 5 bases from V and 2 bases from J, the junction contained 9 bases not matched to a gene. The germline V gene has CDR1 SEHNR and CDR2 FQNEAQ (reference sequence). The CDR3 region has the DNA TGTGCCAGCAGCCGCGGCTTAGGACTAGCCTACGAGCAGTACTTC. It translates to CASSRGLGLAYEQYF.

This sequence joins TRBV6-6 and TRBJ1-5; 7 bases line up with TRBD1. V gave up 4 bases and J gave up 3 bases; unmatched junction bases: 3. From germline, CDR1 is MNHNY and CDR2 SVGAGI (reference sequence). The CDR3 covers 14 residues. CDR3 sequence (DNA): TGTGCCAGCAGTTCACAGGGGCCCAATCAGCCCCAGCATTTT. Its translation: CASSSQGPNQPQHF.

Only one count was recorded for this clone. DNA of the CDR3: TGTGCCTGGAGTGCTGATACCGGGACAGGGGCTGGCTACACCTTC. The encoded protein is CAWSADTGTGAGYTF. The chain couples TRBV30 to TRBJ1-2, with 10 bases fitting TRBD1. The CDR3 spans 15 residues. Germline CDR1 and CDR2: GTSNPN and SVGIG (reference sequence). Trimming cost V 1 base and J 7 bases; bases outside gene matches: 9.

Here the CDR3 DNA reads TGTGCCAGCAGCTTCGGGACAAATTACGAGCAGTACTTC. It encodes CASSFGTNYEQYF. J is TRBJ2-7 and V is TRBV11-2; possible D gene TRBD1, 6 bases. Germline loops: CDR1 SGHAT, CDR2 FQNNGV. The CDR3 is 13 amino acids. The V end lost 3 bases, the J end lost 4 bases, and 10 bases lay between the germline ends.